Shown below are 11 T cell receptor beta chains from a single sample sequenced in a study of memory CD4+ T cells and cytomegalovirus serostatus. Sequencing used immunoSEQ multiplex PCR; TCRdb keeps in-frame clones, though not all of them. This repertoire shows nearly 50,000 clones, approximately 78% found once; its top ten account for roughly 0.76%. Single viable CD3+CD4+CD8-CD45RO+ cells were sorted as the memory CD4+ T cells. Sequenced input: memory CD4+ T cells from blood. These receptors all come from an adult in good health and CMV-seronegative.

J is TRBJ2-4 and V is TRBV6-5; D gene uncertain. Per the germline V gene, CDR1 is MNHEY and CDR2 is SVGAGI. The CDR3 has 14 amino acids. Deletions cut 2 bases from V and 8 bases from J, with 13 bases between. In DNA form, the CDR3 reads TGTGCCAGCAGTTACACGGCTAGTTTGGACATTCAGTACTTC. This sequence encodes CASSYTASLDIQYF.

The J gene is TRBJ1-4, the V gene TRBV6-1; D gene ambiguous. Germline V gene sequence: CDR1 MNHNS, CDR2 SASEGT. Trimming removed 8 bases from V and 1 base from J, with 11 bases in between. The CDR3 runs 14 residues. The CDR3 protein is CASSELQTNEKLFF. In DNA, the CDR3 is TGTGCCAGCTCCGAGTTACAAACTAATGAAAAACTGTTTTTT.

The J gene is TRBJ1-6, the V gene TRBV6-1, with D uncertain. The CDR3 runs to 12 residues. Trimming pared 6 bases from V and 9 bases from J, leaving 9 bases between. Germline loops: CDR1 MNHNS, CDR2 SASEGT. CDR3 sequence reads: CASSLWGSPLHF. For the CDR3, the DNA is TGTGCCAGCAGCCTATGGGGTTCACCCCTCCACTTT.

This clone was detected a few times. The chain employs TRBV7-9 and TRBJ1-2; D ambiguous. CDR1 and CDR2 (germline): SEHNR, FQNEAQ (reference sequence). The V end lost 1 base, the J end lost 5 bases, and 11 bases lay between the germline ends. The length of the CDR3 is 14 residues. The CDR3 region is CASSLEVLGYGYTF. The DNA for the CDR3 is TGTGCCAGCAGCTTAGAGGTCTTAGGGTATGGCTACACCTTC.

In its sample, this clone was seen once. This chain joins TRBV15 and TRBJ2-1; 12 nucleotides align to TRBD1. This CDR3 contains 14 residues. Germline values: CDR1 LNHNV, CDR2 YYDKDF (reference sequence). With V trimmed by 4 bases and J by 10 bases, 5 bases remained unmatched. In DNA form, the CDR3 reads TGTGCCACCAGCACGGGACAGGGGGCGCGGGAGCAGTTCTTC. Amino acids: CATSTGQGAREQFF. The full variable domain, with the rest looked up from reference TRBV15 and TRBJ2-1, is DAMVIQNPRYQVTQFGKPVTLSCSQTLNHNVMYWYQQKSSQAPKLLFHYYDKDFNNEADTPDNFQSRRPNTSFCFLDIRSPGLGDTAMYLCATSTGQGAREQFFGPGTRLTVL.

The chain has TRBV2 and TRBJ2-7; possibly TRBD1 for D (5 bases). In germline, CDR1 is SNHLY, CDR2 FYNNEI. The germline V and J ends were trimmed by 3 bases and 3 bases, with 12 bases remaining between them. The CDR3 totals 14 residues. For the CDR3, the DNA is TGTGCCAGCAGTGAGCAGGGCATCCTCTACGAGCAGTACTTC. This sequence encodes CASSEQGILYEQYF.

The chain employs TRBV5-5 and TRBJ1-5, with D unclear. CDR1 SGHKS and CDR2 YYEKEE come from the germline V gene (reference sequence). The V and J ends lost 5 bases and 0 bases respectively, with 15 bases between them. The CDR3 is 16 residues long. The CDR3 nucleotides read TGTGCCAGCAGAAGCCAAGGGCCAGATAGCAATCAGCCCCAGCATTTT. Protein product: CASRSQGPDSNQPQHF.

Judged by abundance, this clone is medium-sized. This chain uses TRBV6-5 with TRBJ1-2; D not resolved. CDR1 is MNHEY, CDR2 SVGAGI, per germline. This CDR3 contains 13 residues. V was pared by 6 bases and J by 8 bases, with 16 bases between. The DNA of the CDR3 is TGTGCCAGCAGCCGCGGCCAAACCGGCGGCTACACCTTC. It specifies CASSRGQTGGYTF.

The chain recombines TRBV10-3 with TRBJ1-1; TRBD1 aligns across 8 bases. The CDR3 length is 14 residues. CDR1 is ENHRY and CDR2 is SYGVKD in the germline V gene. The V gene end was trimmed by 5 bases and the J gene end by 6 bases; junction bases not matched to a gene: 8. CDR3 bases: TGTGCCATCAGTTCTCAGGGGGCTCTATCTGAAGCTTTCTTT. This gives the protein CAISSQGALSEAFF.

V gene TRBV18 combines with J gene TRBJ2-3, with 7 bases aligning to TRBD1. CDR1 and CDR2 (germline): KGHSH, LQKENI. This CDR3 comprises 16 residues. After removal of 2 bases from V and 3 bases from J, the junction contained 8 bases not matched to a gene. This chain's CDR3 is CASSPSGNRGTDTQYF. The CDR3 nucleotides read TGTGCCAGCTCACCATCTGGGAACAGGGGAACAGATACGCAGTATTTT.

This chain links TRBV6-5 with TRBJ2-5; TRBD1 or TRBD2 may be the D gene (5 bases each). Germline CDR1 is MNHEY and CDR2 is SVGAGI. V lost 6 bases to trimming and J lost 1 base, with 12 bases between them. There are 14 residues in the CDR3. In DNA form, the CDR3 reads TGTGCCAGCAGACCTCCGGGACGCCAAGAGACCCAGTACTTC. Encoded protein: CASRPPGRQETQYF.